This T cell receptor beta chain was profiled in a study of T cell responses to AZD1222 COVID-19 vaccine. Study in general: Researchers grouped second doses given at about 4 or about 12 weeks into one pool.

TCRdb's copy holds only in-frame clones and misses some; the assay was immunoSEQ multiplex PCR. Among approximately 200,000 clones, around 92% were seen once, and the ten largest hold approximately 9.6%. V was trimmed by 6 bases and J by 6 bases, leaving 23 bases between them. Germline CDR1 is MDHEN and CDR2 is SYDVKM. This CDR3 is built from 16 residues. The TCR sequence derives from an adult in good health. The chain recombines TRBV28 with TRBJ1-2; D remains ambiguous. This specimen consisted of peripheral blood, obtained on day 0 of AZD1222 vaccination. In DNA, the CDR3 is TGTGCCAGCAGACCAAAAGGACCGATCCGAACCCATGGCTACACCTTC. The encoded protein is CASRPKGPIRTHGYTF.